These 13 T cell receptor beta chains share one sample of origin, sequenced in a study of cytotoxic CD8 clonotypes in ibrutinib-treated CLL. This table comes from immunoSEQ multiplex PCR, and its TCRdb copy is limited to in-frame clones, with some not included. Of approximately 340,000 clones detected, 67% appear once; the ten largest clones hold roughly 6.3%. Sequencing was performed on PBMCs, taken after 36 months of ibrutinib treatment. These receptors were taken from a human donor with chronic lymphocytic leukemia.

The chain recombines TRBV11-3 with TRBJ1-5; no definite D call. V lost 5 bases and J 1 base, leaving 9 bases between the germline ends. In germline, CDR1 is SGHNT, CDR2 YENEEA. There are 14 residues in the CDR3. CDR3 in amino acids: CASSVYTSNQPQHF. Written as DNA, the CDR3 is TGTGCCAGCAGCGTATACACAAGCAATCAGCCCCAGCATTTT.

The rearrangement joins TRBV18 to TRBJ2-5, with 10 positions matching TRBD2. Germline V gene sequence: CDR1 KGHSH, CDR2 LQKENI. The J segment lost 9 bases and the V segment lost 3 bases, leaving 10 bases of the junction unmatched. The CDR3 totals 15 residues. As DNA, the CDR3 is TGTGCCAGCTCACCGATAGCGGGGGGAGCCCGGGCCCAGTACTTC. This sequence encodes CASSPIAGGARAQYF.

The rearrangement uses TRBV28 and TRBJ2-7, with 13 positions matching TRBD2. The germline V gene encodes CDR1 MDHEN and CDR2 SYDVKM. Trimming cost V 5 bases and J 5 bases; bases outside gene matches: 9. The length of the CDR3 is 16 residues. CDR3 protein: CASSTTTSGRAHEQYF. The CDR3 nucleotides read TGTGCCAGCAGTACCACAACTAGCGGGAGGGCCCACGAGCAGTACTTC.

This chain links TRBV6-5 with TRBJ1-3; D is uncertain. Germline loops: CDR1 MNHEY, CDR2 SVGAGI. V was clipped by 5 bases and J by 4 bases, with 9 bases between them. This CDR3 has 13 amino acids. The CDR3 here is CASSDDAGNTIYF. CDR3 in DNA: TGTGCCAGCAGTGACGACGCAGGAAACACCATATATTTT.

The gene calls are TRBV7-3 and TRBJ2-1, with TRBD1 matching 7 bases. V shed 4 bases, J shed 4 bases, and the junction held 7 bases outside the gene matches. CDR3 length: 15 amino acids. CDR1 and CDR2 (germline): SGHTA, FQGTGA. The CDR3 coding sequence is TGTGCCAGCAGCTCACAGGGGCCCCTTTACAATGAGCAGTTCTTC. Amino acids: CASSSQGPLYNEQFF.

This chain connects TRBV11-2 to TRBJ2-1, with 9 bases fitting TRBD2. CDR1 is SGHAT and CDR2 is FQNNGV in the germline V gene. The CDR3 loop spans 18 amino acids. V lost 1 base to trimming and J lost 0 bases; unmatched junction nucleotides: 7. The CDR3 loop reads CASSLVLAGISSYNEQFF. CDR3 DNA: TGTGCCAGCAGCTTAGTACTAGCGGGTATAAGCTCCTACAATGAGCAGTTCTTC.

Written as DNA, the CDR3 is TGTGCCAGCAGCTTACTAACGGGCTACCTTTACGAGCAGTACTTC. Protein product: CASSLLTGYLYEQYF. The rearrangement joins TRBV11-1 to TRBJ2-7; D is ambiguous. CDR1 and CDR2 from the germline V gene are SGHAT and FQDESV (reference sequence). This CDR3 comprises 15 residues. The germline V and J ends were trimmed by 2 bases and 4 bases, with 15 bases remaining between them.

This clone was detected only once. J is TRBJ2-2 and V is TRBV18; unclear D gene. CDR1 and CDR2 from the germline V gene are KGHSH and LQKENI. The CDR3 spans 14 residues. The ends were cut back, 1 base at V and 0 bases at J, with 3 bases in the middle. The DNA of the CDR3 is TGTGCCAGCTCACCACTCCCGAACACCGGGGAGCTGTTTTTT. This sequence encodes CASSPLPNTGELFF.

The chain employs TRBV10-1 and TRBJ2-1; perhaps TRBD2 as D (6 bases). The CDR3 sequence is 17 residues long. The ends were cut back, 3 bases at V and 8 bases at J, with 23 bases in the middle. Per germline, CDR1 WNHNN and CDR2 SYGVQD (reference sequence). The CDR3 DNA reads as TGCGCCAGCAGTGATAGTAAAAGGGACTTCGCATGGGATGAGCAGTTCTTC. Its translation is CASSDSKRDFAWDEQFF.

The CDR3 protein is CASSLWGPQETQYF. In nucleotides, the CDR3 is TGTGCCAGCAGCTTATGGGGGCCCCAAGAGACCCAGTACTTC. The gene calls are TRBV7-6 and TRBJ2-5, with D possibly TRBD1 on 6 matching bases. CDR1 is SGHVS and CDR2 is FNYEAQ in the germline V gene. V gave up 2 bases and J gave up 1 base, with 8 bases separating them. The CDR3 spans 14 residues.

Written as DNA, the CDR3 is TGTGCCAGCAGCTTAACTAGCAACACAGATACGCAGTATTTT. It specifies CASSLTSNTDTQYF. The J gene is TRBJ2-3, the V gene TRBV11-3; a weak D match, TRBD2 (6 bases). The germline gives CDR1 SGHNT, CDR2 YENEEA. V was clipped by 2 bases and J by 2 bases, with 8 bases between them. CDR3 size: 14 residues.

This CDR3 reads CASSEGSIYGYTF. CDR3 nucleotide sequence: TGTGCCAGCAGTGAAGGTAGTATCTATGGCTACACCTTC. V is TRBV6-1 and J is TRBJ1-2; no firm D call. V lost 1 base and J lost 4, with 7 bases in between. This CDR3 has 13 amino acids. Germline V lookup: CDR1 MNHNS, CDR2 SASEGT.

V is TRBV7-8 and J is TRBJ1-2; D is uncertain. Germline loops: CDR1 SGHVS, CDR2 FQNEAQ. V lost 5 bases and J 7 bases, leaving 20 bases between the germline ends. The CDR3 has 15 amino acids. As DNA, the CDR3 is TGTGCCAGCAGCCCGCGGCCAGCCTCAATAGGTGGCTACACCTTC. As protein: CASSPRPASIGGYTF.